The 7 T cell receptor beta chains presented below share a single source sample, sequenced in a study of T-cell memory formation after mild COVID-19. TCRdb re-analysed the 5' RACE reads in MiXCR, keeping a single row per CDR3 protein. The sample contains 90,000 to 120,000 distinct CDR3 sequences, 13% to 15% of which appear only once. The specimen was PBMCs or a T cell subset sorted from them (not recorded which). The receptors were gathered from a man between 18 and 35 years old who had mild COVID-19 (a few samples of this study predate the infection). Cell type and time point are not known.

This clonotype has a handful of counts. The chain joins TRBV20-1 to TRBJ2-7; maybe TRBD2 (5 bases). V lost 1 base, J lost 3 bases, and 13 bases lay in between. Germline V gene sequence: CDR1 DFQATT, CDR2 SNEGSKA (reference sequence). The CDR3 is 14 amino acids. The CDR3 is CSARGVRESYEQYF. The CDR3 DNA follows: TGCAGTGCTAGAGGGGTAAGGGAGAGCTACGAGCAGTACTTC.

This clonotype was seen a handful of times. The J gene is TRBJ2-7, the V gene TRBV5-4; perhaps TRBD1 as D (6 bases). V gave up 2 bases and J gave up 2 bases, with 8 bases separating them. The CDR3 consists of 13 residues. Per germline, CDR1 SGHNT and CDR2 YYREEE (reference sequence). This chain's CDR3 is CASSFQGTYEQYV. DNA of the CDR3: TGTGCCAGCAGCTTCCAGGGGACCTACGAGCAGTACGTC.

This clonotype was picked up a small number of times. The rearrangement joins TRBV7-9 to TRBJ2-7; D is possibly TRBD1 or TRBD2 (5 bases each). The CDR3 is made up of 12 amino acids. CDR1 SEHNR and CDR2 FQNEAQ come from the germline V gene (reference sequence). With 3 bases removed from V and 5 bases from J, the gap between germline ends came to 8 bases. CDR3 DNA sequence: TGTGCCAGCAGCTTCGGGGCCGACGAGCAGTACGTC. Its translation is CASSFGADEQYV.

This clonotype has just a few counts. The chain links TRBV27 to TRBJ1-2, with a weak D call TRBD1 (5 bases). The germline CDR1 and CDR2 sequences are MNHEY and SMNVEV (reference sequence). Trimming removed 3 bases at V and 3 bases at J, with 11 bases between. CDR3 length equals 14 residues. The DNA for the CDR3 is TGTGCCAGCAGTTTCAGGCAGGGTGACTATGGCTACACCTTC. Protein sequence: CASSFRQGDYGYTF.

The table lists this clonotype with many counts. The chain couples TRBV7-2 to TRBJ1-6; no clear D gene. The CDR3 extends over 14 amino acids. Germline assignment: CDR1 SGHTA and CDR2 FQGNSA. V lost 6 bases and J lost 4, with 10 bases in between. The CDR3 loop reads CASSWVNYNSPLHF. As DNA, the CDR3 is TGTGCCAGCAGTTGGGTGAATTATAATTCACCCCTCCACTTT. Using reference TRBV7-2 and TRBJ1-6 for the parts outside the CDR3, the full variable domain is GAGVSQSPSNKVTEKGKDVELRCDPISGHTALYWYRQSLGQGLEFLIYFQGNSAPDKSGLPSDRFSAERTGGSVSTLTIQRTQQEDSAVYLCASSWVNYNSPLHFGNGTRLTVT.

This clonotype has just a few counts. The chain combines TRBV4-2 with TRBJ2-3; 7 bases map to TRBD1. Looked up from germline, CDR1 is LGHNA and CDR2 is YNFKEQ. The CDR3 is 12 residues long. Trimming cost V 6 bases and J 5 bases; bases outside gene matches: 2. CDR3 DNA sequence: TGTGCCAGCAGGGACAGGCTAGATACGCAGTATTTT. As protein: CASRDRLDTQYF.

This clonotype is deemed large. The rearrangement joins TRBV7-3 to TRBJ2-1; D remains unclear. Per the germline V gene, CDR1 is SGHTA and CDR2 is FQGTGA. The length of the CDR3 is 12 residues. V was clipped by 5 bases and J by 10 bases, with 12 bases between them. The CDR3 region is CASSATLGEQFF. Written as DNA, the CDR3 is TGTGCCAGCAGCGCCACCCTGGGCGAGCAGTTCTTC.